The 27 T cell receptor beta chains reported below all come from one sample, sequenced in a study of shared clonotypes between healthy human individuals. The assay was immunoSEQ multiplex PCR, and TCRdb's table has in-frame clones only and misses some. The data hold about 990,000 clones, with 78% observed a single time. Sample: memory CD4+ T cells from PBMCs. This sample's subset: CD45RA-negative fraction. These receptor sequences come from a man between 18 and 29 years old in good health. Some clones in this sample may be carry-over from other donors' samples.

The CDR3 DNA sequence: TGTGCCAGCAGTTCCCGTGCCTACAATGAGCAGTTCTTC. The encoded protein is CASSSRAYNEQFF. V gene TRBV7-9 combines with J gene TRBJ2-1; D is uncertain. V was shortened by 6 bases and J by 2 bases, with 8 bases between the two germline ends. The CDR3 is made up of 13 amino acids. The germline V gene has CDR1 SEHNR and CDR2 FQNEAQ (reference sequence).

DNA for the CDR3: TGTGCCAGCAGGAAATTTGGGGGTGAGGACACTGAAGCTTTCTTT. Amino acids: CASRKFGGEDTEAFF. This rearrangement joins TRBV6-6 to TRBJ1-1; weak D call: TRBD1 (5 bases). The CDR3 consists of 15 residues. The germline CDR1 and CDR2 sequences are MNHNY and SVGAGI (reference sequence). V was clipped by 6 bases and J by 3 bases, with 17 bases between them.

The chain uses TRBV18 and TRBJ2-7, with a possible D match to TRBD2 (6 bases). Trimming took off 3 bases at V and 2 bases at J, with 14 bases between the two ends. The CDR3 covers 15 residues. CDR1 KGHSH and CDR2 LQKENI come from the germline V gene. CDR3 nucleotides: TGTGCCAGCTCACCGCCGGGACTCCGAACCTACGAGCAGTACTTC. Translated, it gives CASSPPGLRTYEQYF.

The rearrangement joins TRBV28 to TRBJ2-2; no firm D call. The germline V gene has CDR1 MDHEN and CDR2 SYDVKM. The ends were cut back, 3 bases at V and 0 bases at J, with 11 bases in the middle. CDR3 length: 16 amino acids. CDR3 residues: CASSFSRIANTGELFF. The CDR3 nucleotides are TGTGCCAGCAGTTTCTCCCGAATCGCGAACACCGGGGAGCTGTTTTTT.

V gene TRBV7-2 combines with J gene TRBJ2-3, with a weak D call TRBD2 (6 bases). Between the trimmed V and J ends, which lost 3 bases and 5 bases, there was a span of 9 bases. Germline CDR1 reads SGHTA; CDR2 reads FQGNSA. The CDR3 runs 13 residues. CDR3 DNA: TGTGCCAGCAGCTTCCCGGGACTAGATACGCAGTATTTT. This encodes CASSFPGLDTQYF.

This chain links TRBV20-1 with TRBJ2-7; TRBD2 is a possible D gene (6 bases). Per the germline V gene, CDR1 is DFQATT and CDR2 is SNEGSKA (reference sequence). The CDR3 runs 11 residues. V lost 3 bases and J 7 bases, leaving 10 bases between the germline ends. CDR3 DNA: TGCAGTGCTAGGACCCGGGAGGAGCAGTACTTC. This gives the protein CSARTREEQYF.

J is TRBJ1-1 and V is TRBV9; no reliable D call. Germline V gives CDR1 SGDLS, CDR2 YYNGEE. V lost 4 bases and J lost 5, with 15 bases in between. The CDR3 runs 14 residues. The CDR3 DNA follows: TGTGCCAGCAGCTTACATTCCGGGGTAACTGAAGCTTTCTTT. Its protein is CASSLHSGVTEAFF.

This chain connects TRBV7-9 to TRBJ2-1; 7 nucleotides line up with TRBD2. The CDR3 is made up of 15 amino acids. In germline, CDR1 is SEHNR, CDR2 FQNEAQ (reference sequence). Germline trimming cut 1 base from V and 4 bases from J; bases unmatched to any gene: 4. The CDR3 here is CASSLGGSQYNEQFF. The CDR3 coding sequence is TGTGCCAGCAGCTTAGGCGGGAGCCAATACAATGAGCAGTTCTTC. Combining the CDR3 with reference TRBV7-9 and TRBJ2-1 gives the whole variable domain DTGVSQNPRHKITKRGQNVTFRCDPISEHNRLYWYRQTLGQGPEFLTYFQNEAQLEKSRLLSDRFSAERPKGSFSTLEIQRTEQGDSAMYLCASSLGGSQYNEQFFGPGTRLTVL.

Concerning this clone: Other nucleotide sequences in the sample specify the same CDR3. The chain combines TRBV5-1 with TRBJ2-5, with 8 positions matching TRBD1. The CDR3 length is 14 residues. Per germline, CDR1 SGHRS and CDR2 YFSETQ. V was pared by 3 bases and J by 2 bases, with 3 bases of the junction left unmatched. CDR3: CASSSGQGQETQYF. CDR3 coding DNA: TGCGCCAGCAGCTCAGGACAGGGTCAAGAGACCCAGTACTTC.

The chain recombines TRBV18 with TRBJ2-2; unclear D gene. This CDR3 is 12 amino acids long. Germline V gene data show CDR1 as KGHSH and CDR2 as LQKENI. V was pared by 0 bases and J by 7 bases, with 3 bases between. The CDR3 protein is CASSPPNGELFF. The CDR3 region has the DNA TGTGCCAGCTCACCACCTAACGGGGAGCTGTTTTTT. Drawing the rest from reference TRBV18 and TRBJ2-2, the complete variable domain is NAGVMQNPRHLVRRRGQEARLRCSPMKGHSHVYWYRQLPEEGLKFMVYLQKENIIDESGMPKERFSAEFPKEGPSILRIQQVVRGDSAAYFCASSPPNGELFFGEGSRLTVL.

V usage is TRBV4-1 and J usage is TRBJ1-5; no definite D call. This CDR3 contains 13 residues. The germline V gene has CDR1 MGHRA and CDR2 YSYEKL. The V end was cut by 0 bases, the J end by 3 bases, with 3 bases between. Written as DNA, the CDR3 is TGCGCCAGCAGCCAAGATAACAATCAGCCCCAGCATTTT. It encodes CASSQDNNQPQHF.

The chain links TRBV19 to TRBJ2-1; the D gene is possibly TRBD2 (5 bases). The CDR3 covers 15 residues. The V gene's germline CDR1 is LNHDA and CDR2 SQIVND (reference sequence). The V end lost 5 bases, the J end lost 3 bases, and 14 bases lay between the germline ends. CDR3 loop: CASSRMGEGYNEQFF. The DNA of the CDR3 is TGTGCCAGTAGTCGAATGGGAGAGGGCTACAATGAGCAGTTCTTC.

This sequence joins TRBV30 and TRBJ2-1; no firm D call. V was cut by 5 bases and J by 0 bases, with 11 bases left in between. The germline V gene has CDR1 GTSNPN and CDR2 SVGIG (reference sequence). This CDR3 spans 14 amino acids. CDR3 region: CAWYDRYSYNEQFF. The CDR3 DNA is TGTGCCTGGTACGACCGGTACTCCTACAATGAGCAGTTCTTC.

The chain joins TRBV7-3 to TRBJ2-1; maybe TRBD1 (5 bases). Germline V gene data show CDR1 as SGHTA and CDR2 as FQGTGA. The CDR3 length is 15 residues. Trimming shortened V by 5 bases and J by 0 bases, and 11 bases separated the two germline ends. Written as DNA, the CDR3 is TGTGCCAGCAGCCAAAGTAGGGGCTCCTACAATGAGCAGTTCTTC. Amino acid sequence: CASSQSRGSYNEQFF.

This clone showed up just a few times. This chain uses TRBV2 with TRBJ1-3; D not resolved. V was shortened by 1 base and J by 0 bases, with 7 bases between the two germline ends. CDR3 length: 15 residues. Germline assignment: CDR1 SNHLY and CDR2 FYNNEI. The CDR3 DNA follows: TGTGCCAGCAGTGAAGAACAGTTCTCTGGAAACACCATATATTTT. It codes for CASSEEQFSGNTIYF.

This clone was seen at least ten times. Other DNA sequences in the sample encode the same CDR3. The CDR3 DNA follows: TGTGCCAGCAATCCAGCGGGAGGACTGACATACGAGCAGTACTTC. Translation: CASNPAGGLTYEQYF. The chain employs TRBV6-6 and TRBJ2-7, with 9 bases identical to TRBD2. CDR1 is MNHNY, CDR2 SVGAGI, per germline (reference sequence). V dropped 7 bases and J dropped 4; count of bases not matched to a gene: 11. The CDR3 has 15 residues.

This clone was seen repeatedly, ten times or more. V and J are TRBV6-1 and TRBJ2-5, with a possible D match to TRBD2 (6 bases). Trimming removed 5 bases from V and 1 base from J, with 8 bases in between. The germline V gene has CDR1 MNHNS and CDR2 SASEGT. This CDR3 comprises 13 residues. As DNA, the CDR3 is TGTGCCAGCAGTAGGACTATCCAAGAGACCCAGTACTTC. Translated: CASSRTIQETQYF.

The chain recombines TRBV30 with TRBJ2-3, with a possible D match to TRBD1 (6 bases). The CDR3 consists of 13 residues. The germline V gene encodes CDR1 GTSNPN and CDR2 SVGIG (reference sequence). V dropped 6 bases and J dropped 5 bases, with 15 bases sitting between them. CDR3 loop: CACSLRGRDTQYF. CDR3 coding DNA: TGTGCCTGTTCCCTCAGGGGCAGAGATACGCAGTATTTT. Based on the CDR3 plus reference TRBV30 and TRBJ2-3, the full variable domain is SQTIHQWPATLVQPVGSPLSLECTVEGTSNPNLYWYRQAAGRGLQLLFYSVGIGQISSEVPQNLSASRPQDRQFILSSKKLLLSDSGFYLCACSLRGRDTQYFGPGTRLTVL.

The chain carries TRBV28 and TRBJ1-1, with 10 bases matching TRBD1. With V trimmed by 8 bases and J by 5 bases, 2 bases remained unmatched. This CDR3 contains 12 residues. Looked up from germline, CDR1 is MDHEN and CDR2 is SYDVKM. For the CDR3, the DNA is TGTGCCAGCGACAGGGGGCGAACTGAAGCTTTCTTT. Translating it yields CASDRGRTEAFF. The variable domain in full, with the rest retrieved from reference TRBV28 and TRBJ1-1, is DVKVTQSSRYLVKRTGEKVFLECVQDMDHENMFWYRQDPGLGLRLIYFSYDVKMKEKGDIPEGYSVSREKKERFSLILESASTNQTSMYLCASDRGRTEAFFGQGTRLTVV.

In its sample, this clone was seen a few times. V and J are TRBV2 and TRBJ1-5; D call uncertain. The V and J ends lost 7 bases and 6 bases respectively, with 19 bases between them. Germline values: CDR1 SNHLY, CDR2 FYNNEI. This CDR3 contains 15 residues. The CDR3, as DNA: TGTGCCAGCAAGGACTTTGAGGCGCGGAGTCAGCCCCAGCATTTT. Translating gives CASKDFEARSQPQHF.

The V and J genes are TRBV5-6 and TRBJ1-1, with no clear D. Trimming took off 2 bases at V and 2 bases at J, with 7 bases between the two ends. Germline loops: CDR1 SGHDT, CDR2 YYEEEE. This CDR3 contains 13 residues. CDR3 region: CASSFGDNTEAFF. In nucleotides, the CDR3 is TGTGCCAGCAGCTTCGGGGATAACACTGAAGCTTTCTTT.

Concerning this clone itself: Other DNA sequences in the sample encode the same CDR3. The rearrangement uses TRBV9 and TRBJ2-1, with 9 bases aligning to TRBD2. CDR1 is SGDLS, CDR2 YYNGEE, per germline. This CDR3 is built from 15 residues. J was trimmed by 3 bases and V by 3 bases; bases with no gene match: 4. CDR3 sequence reads: CASSAFSGSYNEQFF. CDR3 nucleotide sequence: TGTGCCAGCAGCGCATTTAGCGGGAGCTACAATGAGCAGTTCTTC. Full variable domain (remainder filled in from reference TRBV9 and TRBJ2-1): DSGVTQTPKHLITATGQRVTLRCSPRSGDLSVYWYQQSLDQGLQFLIQYYNGEERAKGNILERFSAQQFPDLHSELNLSSLELGDSALYFCASSAFSGSYNEQFFGPGTRLTVL.

The rearrangement uses TRBV7-2 and TRBJ1-3, with unresolved D. The CDR3 loop spans 14 amino acids. Germline lookup yields CDR1 SGHTA and CDR2 FQGNSA. V lost 5 bases, J lost 0 bases, and 8 bases lay in between. The DNA of the CDR3 is TGTGCCAGCAGCCCTTCGGCCTCTGGAAACACCATATATTTT. Translation gives CASSPSASGNTIYF.

This clone showed up just a few times. The same CDR3 is also encoded by other DNA sequences in this sample. The chain combines TRBV5-1 with TRBJ1-1; D gene unclear. The CDR3 runs to 13 residues. Germline CDR1 and CDR2: SGHRS and YFSETQ. Trimming took off 0 bases at V and 0 bases at J, with 3 bases between the two ends. The CDR3 loop is CASSLDVNTEAFF. CDR3 bases: TGCGCCAGCAGCTTGGATGTGAACACTGAAGCTTTCTTT.

In this sample, this clone turned up once. The chain uses TRBV11-2 and TRBJ1-1, with TRBD1 matching over 7 bases. The germline V gene has CDR1 SGHAT and CDR2 FQNNGV. V was clipped by 5 bases and J by 9 bases; unmatched bases: 9. The CDR3 runs 13 residues. Here the CDR3 DNA reads TGTGCCAGCAGCACACACCAGGGGGGGAAAGCTTTCTTT. This encodes CASSTHQGGKAFF.

This clone appeared once. V is TRBV11-2 and J is TRBJ1-4; the D gene is possibly TRBD1 (6 bases). The CDR3 has 14 amino acids. Germline assignment: CDR1 SGHAT and CDR2 FQNNGV. Trimming removed 3 bases at V and 3 bases at J, with 8 bases between. The CDR3 protein is CASSFNRANEKLFF. The DNA of the CDR3 is TGTGCCAGCAGCTTCAACAGGGCTAATGAAAAACTGTTTTTT.

V is TRBV29-1 and J is TRBJ1-1; TRBD1 matches at 7 bases. This CDR3 is built from 14 residues. V dropped 6 bases and J dropped 1; count of bases not matched to a gene: 8. CDR1 and CDR2 from the germline V gene are SQVTM and ANQGSEA. The CDR3 loop is CSVQPGQPNTEAFF. The CDR3 bases are TGCAGCGTCCAACCGGGACAGCCGAACACTGAAGCTTTCTTT.